This T cell receptor (beta chain) originates from a study of blood T cells in healthy people across ages. CDR1 SQVTM and CDR2 ANQGSEA come from the germline V gene. CDR3 length equals 14 residues. The germline V and J ends were trimmed by 8 bases and 5 bases, with 19 bases remaining between them. Each donor gave roughly 9.8 milliliters of peripheral blood. A second PCR of about 7 to 12 cycles used a sample-barcoded 5' primer and a J-beta primer mix. Each cDNA molecule, via a template-switch adaptor with 12 random nucleotides, was tagged. At least 2.5 million CDR3-containing paired-end reads were obtained per sample. A single record per CDR3 protein comes from TCRdb applying MiXCR to the 5' RACE reads. The sample records over 1,500,000 distinct CDR3 sequences, about 50% being singletons. This clonotype was seen more than once but under ten times.

This sequence joins TRBV29-1 and TRBJ2-1; weak D call: TRBD2 (6 bases). The source is a woman in her thirties or forties in good health. Sequenced sample: blood. The CDR3 spells CSMGGHSPHNEQFF. The CDR3 DNA follows: TGCAGCATGGGAGGCCATTCCCCCCACAATGAGCAGTTCTTC.